Listed here is a single T cell receptor beta chain. Its antigen is unidentified. TCRdb's copy holds only in-frame clones and misses some; the assay was immunoSEQ multiplex PCR. In the table there are 60,000 or so clones, around 87% of which are singletons. These data are taken from a study of OX40 agonist ivuxolimab in advanced cancers. Study as a whole: Patients took ivuxolimab, an agonistic anti-OX40 (CD134) antibody. Among those enrolled, mean age was about 58 years (range about 23 to 90) and approximately 83% were male.

This CDR3 is built from 15 residues. Germline V gives CDR1 SGHVS, CDR2 FNYEAQ. V lost 1 base to trimming and J lost 0 bases; unmatched junction nucleotides: 2. Study-wide points: CD4+ T cells averaged fewer expanded clones than CD8+ T cells.

The chain employs TRBV7-6 and TRBJ2-7, with TRBD2 matching over 8 bases. The sequenced sample was CD4+ or CD8+ T cells sorted from blood, obtained in a trial of the OX40 agonist ivuxolimab. This clonotype originated in an adult with an advanced solid tumor such as melanoma, head and neck, liver or kidney cancer. CDR3 residues: CASSLVGTSSYEQYF. The CDR3 nucleotides read TGTGCCAGCAGCTTAGTTGGGACTAGCTCCTACGAGCAGTACTTC.